The clone carrying this T cell receptor beta chain appeared a single time. No antigen is known for it. This sample was taken from a study of T cell responses to AZD1222 COVID-19 vaccine. Study details: Analyses pooled second doses at about 4 or about 12 weeks. Findings and caveats of the study: In a largely white British group with more females than males, clonal diversity was possibly underestimated. Repertoire samples came only from after the peak T cell response. Following two doses of AZD1222, Spike-specific TCR breadth and depth rose.

The CDR3 is made up of 14 amino acids. Trimming removed 4 bases from V and 6 bases from J, with 16 bases in between. Looked up from germline, CDR1 is SGHRS and CDR2 is YFSETQ. Some clones are missing from TCRdb's copy, which holds only in-frame ones; the method was immunoSEQ multiplex PCR. The sample includes more than 250,000 clones, more than 80% seen only once; the top ten take around 0.6%. The rearrangement uses TRBV5-1 and TRBJ1-1; no clear D gene. The TCR sequence derives from an adult in good health. Sequenced material: peripheral blood, taken on day 0 of AZD1222 vaccination. CDR3 nucleotides: TGCGCCAGCAGCCTACGTTCAAGTTGGCCTGAAGCTTTCTTT. Translated, it gives CASSLRSSWPEAFF.